The clone carrying this T cell receptor beta chain was detected a few times. Its antigen remains unknown. The CDR3 totals 14 residues. Trimming cost V 5 bases and J 11 bases, with 21 bases left between them. CDR1 is MNHEY and CDR2 is SMNVEV in the germline V gene (reference sequence). It was with 60 Vbeta and 13 Jbeta primers that the PCR ran. Produced via immunoSEQ multiplex PCR; TCRdb's table is partial and in-frame only. The sample shows 140,000 or so clones, about 84% of them seen only once. This sample is drawn from a study of cytomegalovirus exposure and HLA in healthy donors. General study points: A list of 150 to 200 TCR beta chains associated with cytomegalovirus was given. As a later analysis showed, a missense DCLRE1C variant was linked to trimming of TCR beta V- and J-genes.

J is TRBJ1-1 and V is TRBV27; D is unclear. What was sequenced was PBMCs. The receptor was derived from a woman under 30 in good health and CMV-seropositive. CDR3 in DNA: TGTGCCAGCAGTATCTCGGCGGGTGCCCCGTCGGCTTTCTTT. Protein: CASSISAGAPSAFF.